One and the same sample provided the 32 T cell receptor beta chains below, sequenced in a study of OX40 agonist ivuxolimab in advanced cancers. This table comes from immunoSEQ multiplex PCR, and its TCRdb copy is limited to in-frame clones, with some not included. The sample yields about 36,000 clones, about 70% seen once. The sample here was CD4+ or CD8+ T cells sorted from blood, taken in a trial of the OX40 agonist ivuxolimab. The receptors derive from an adult with an advanced solid tumor such as melanoma, head and neck, liver or kidney cancer.

The CDR3 DNA sequence: TGTGCCAGCAGTGCCGCACCGGGACAGGCCCAAGAGACCCAGTACTTC. This codes for CASSAAPGQAQETQYF. The chain employs TRBV25-1 and TRBJ2-5; 8 nucleotides match TRBD1. The trim removed 4 bases at V and 1 base at J, leaving 8 bases unmatched. This CDR3 spans 16 amino acids. Germline CDR1 is MGHDK and CDR2 is SYGVNS.

This sequence joins TRBV10-3 and TRBJ1-1, with D unresolved. V lost 7 bases, J lost 0 bases, and 9 bases lay in between. This CDR3 is 13 amino acids long. The V gene's germline CDR1 is ENHRY and CDR2 SYGVKD. CDR3 sequence: CAITRVLNTEAFF. CDR3 nucleotide sequence: TGTGCCATCACGAGAGTTTTGAACACTGAAGCTTTCTTT.

For the CDR3, the DNA is TGTGCCAGCAGTGAGAGGGCGCAGCCCCAGCATTTT. Protein: CASSERAQPQHF. J is TRBJ1-5 and V is TRBV6-1; no reliable D call. Germline CDR1 reads MNHNS; CDR2 reads SASEGT. The ends were cut back, 3 bases at V and 7 bases at J, with 7 bases in the middle. The CDR3 has 12 residues.

This rearrangement joins TRBV5-1 to TRBJ2-4, with D tentatively TRBD2 (5 bases). Germline V gene lookup returns CDR1 SGHRS and CDR2 YFSETQ. V gave up 4 bases and J gave up 10 bases, with 18 bases separating them. This CDR3 contains 14 residues. The CDR3: CASSPGLSGWIQYF. CDR3 coding DNA: TGCGCCAGCAGCCCCGGACTCTCCGGATGGATTCAGTACTTC. Variable domain in full (rest from reference TRBV5-1 and TRBJ2-4): KAGVTQTPRYLIKTRGQQVTLSCSPISGHRSVSWYQQTPGQGLQFLFEYFSETQRNKGNFPGRFSGRQFSNSRSEMNVSTLELGDSALYLCASSPGLSGWIQYFGAGTRLSVL.

CDR3 protein: CAWSAIGGGNTEAFF. CDR3 in DNA: TGTGCCTGGAGCGCCATAGGAGGGGGGAACACTGAAGCTTTCTTT. The V and J genes are TRBV30 and TRBJ1-1, with D possibly TRBD1 on 6 matching bases. CDR1 GTSNPN and CDR2 SVGIG come from the germline V gene (reference sequence). The CDR3 extends over 15 amino acids. Trimming stripped 3 bases from V and 1 base from J, with 15 bases between.

The V and J genes are TRBV7-3 and TRBJ2-2, with 11 bases matching TRBD2. Germline values: CDR1 SGHTA, CDR2 FQGTGA. This CDR3 is 16 amino acids long. The ends lost 6 bases at V and 4 bases at J; junction bases unmatched: 7. As DNA, the CDR3 is TGTGCCAGCAGTCCCGGGACTAGCGGACCCACCGGGGAGCTGTTTTTT. Translating gives CASSPGTSGPTGELFF.

In the case of this clone: One junction end does not reproduce the germline sequence, and a read error may be involved. This chain links TRBV7-6 with TRBJ2-1, with TRBD2 identical over 11 bases. The germline CDR1 and CDR2 sequences are SGHVS and FNYEAQ. The CDR3 is 15 residues long. The CDR3 nucleotides read TGTGCCAGCAGCGTAGCGGGGGGGCCGTACAATGAGCAGTTCTTC. It yields the protein CASSVAGGPYNEQFF.

This chain connects TRBV19 to TRBJ1-2; the D gene is possibly TRBD1 (6 bases). The germline V gene encodes CDR1 LNHDA and CDR2 SQIVND (reference sequence). The CDR3 sequence is 13 residues long. The ends were cut back, 3 bases at V and 4 bases at J, with 9 bases in the middle. CDR3 in amino acids: CASSIEQGYGYTF. The CDR3 DNA reads as TGTGCCAGTAGTATTGAACAGGGCTATGGCTACACCTTC.

By share, this clone counts as medium-sized. The chain couples TRBV6-6 to TRBJ2-3, with 9 bases identical to TRBD2. Germline CDR1 is MNHNY and CDR2 is SVGAGI (reference sequence). Trimming cost V 7 bases and J 6 bases; bases outside gene matches: 8. This CDR3 spans 14 amino acids. The CDR3 loop reads CASTPAGGTDTQYF. Here the CDR3 DNA reads TGTGCCAGCACGCCTGCGGGGGGGACGGATACGCAGTATTTT.

This chain uses TRBV30 with TRBJ2-7, with a weak D call TRBD1 (5 bases). The V end lost 0 bases, the J end lost 4 bases, and 16 bases lay between the germline ends. This CDR3 contains 15 residues. Germline V CDR1 and CDR2: GTSNPN, SVGIG (reference sequence). CDR3 nucleotide sequence: TGTGCCTGGAGTGTTAGCATGACAGTAAAGTACGAGCAGTACTTC. Translating it yields CAWSVSMTVKYEQYF.

The chain employs TRBV7-7 and TRBJ2-1; TRBD1 aligns across 7 bases. CDR1 and CDR2 from the germline V gene are SSHAT and FNYEAQ (reference sequence). Losses at the gene ends were 5 bases for V and 0 bases for J; bases not matched to a gene: 7. The CDR3 consists of 16 residues. This CDR3 is CASSPGQTLSYNEQFF. The CDR3 DNA is TGTGCCAGCAGCCCGGGACAGACCCTCTCCTACAATGAGCAGTTCTTC.

This chain uses TRBV6-1 with TRBJ1-3; 11 bases are a match to TRBD1. The CDR3 spans 16 residues. J gave up 3 bases and V 3 bases, and 4 bases lay outside the gene matches. Germline-derived CDR1 and CDR2 are MNHNS and SASEGT. The CDR3 spells CASSDWTGGGGNTIYF. The CDR3 DNA reads as TGTGCCAGCAGTGATTGGACAGGGGGCGGTGGAAACACCATATATTTT.

V gene TRBV11-3 combines with J gene TRBJ1-1; no firm D call. This CDR3 spans 15 amino acids. Trimming took 1 base from V and 3 from J, leaving 12 bases between them. Germline loops: CDR1 SGHNT, CDR2 YENEEA. In nucleotides, the CDR3 is TGTGCCAGCAGCTTAGGCGGTACCCGGGACACTGAAGCTTTCTTT. It encodes CASSLGGTRDTEAFF. The whole variable domain, remainder taken from reference TRBV11-3 and TRBJ1-1, is EAGVVQSPRYKIIEKKQPVAFWCNPISGHNTLYWYLQNLGQGPELLIRYENEEAVDDSQLPKDRFSAERLKGVDSTLKIQPAELGDSAVYLCASSLGGTRDTEAFFGQGTRLTVV.

J is TRBJ2-1 and V is TRBV9; D possibly matches TRBD1 or TRBD2 (5 bases each). The CDR3 has 19 amino acids. Germline-derived CDR1 and CDR2 are SGDLS and YYNGEE. Trimming removed 4 bases at V and 3 bases at J, with 26 bases between. CDR3 amino acids: CASSTTQRRQGVHYNEQFF. The CDR3 nucleotides read TGTGCCAGCAGCACCACCCAGAGACGGCAGGGAGTCCACTACAATGAGCAGTTCTTC.

This clone was seen only a few times. V usage is TRBV21-1 and J usage is TRBJ2-5; TRBD2, the table's D call, lacks a check against the DNA. TRBV21-1 is classified as a pseudogene. The CDR3 length is 14 residues. CDR3 protein: CASPGTPYQETQYF. The CDR3 DNA is TGTGCCAGTCCTGGGACTCCGTACCAAGAGACCCAGTACTTC.

This rearrangement joins TRBV29-1 to TRBJ2-1; 7 bases are a match to TRBD2. The V gene's germline CDR1 is SQVTM and CDR2 ANQGSEA. With 4 bases clipped from V and 6 bases from J, the junction kept 6 bases outside the gene matches. CDR3 length equals 13 residues. CDR3 region: CSVGSGVINEQFF. CDR3 DNA sequence: TGCAGCGTTGGCAGCGGGGTTATCAATGAGCAGTTCTTC.

The chain employs TRBV7-7 and TRBJ1-3, with D uncertain. Trimming pared 2 bases from V and 0 bases from J, leaving 8 bases between. This CDR3 comprises 15 residues. Germline CDR1 is SSHAT and CDR2 is FNYEAQ (reference sequence). For the CDR3, the DNA is TGTGCCAGCAGCTTAAATCCAGGCTCTGGAAACACCATATATTTT. Protein: CASSLNPGSGNTIYF.

Only one count was recorded for this clone. The chain has TRBV30 and TRBJ2-1; perhaps TRBD2 as D (6 bases). The V and J ends lost 4 bases and 8 bases respectively, with 12 bases between them. The CDR3 covers 12 residues. Germline V gives CDR1 GTSNPN, CDR2 SVGIG (reference sequence). The CDR3 DNA reads TGTGCCTGGATGTTGGGGGGTGATGAGCAGTTCTTC. Amino acid sequence: CAWMLGGDEQFF.

This clone was seen a handful of times. The chain couples TRBV5-1 to TRBJ2-1; no definite D call. CDR3 length equals 13 residues. Germline CDR1 reads SGHRS; CDR2 reads YFSETQ. Between the trimmed V and J ends, which lost 4 bases and 7 bases, there was a span of 12 bases. In DNA form, the CDR3 reads TGCGCCAGCAGCCCAACCCCCCTTAATGAGCAGTTCTTC. It encodes CASSPTPLNEQFF.

The chain combines TRBV7-9 with TRBJ2-2; D may match TRBD1 or TRBD2 (6 bases each). Germline loops: CDR1 SEHNR, CDR2 FQNEAQ (reference sequence). V was cut by 5 bases and J by 6 bases, with 19 bases left in between. The CDR3 is 16 amino acids. Here the CDR3 reads CASSDFDGGHPGELFF. The CDR3 nucleotides are TGTGCCAGCAGCGACTTTGATGGGGGGCATCCCGGGGAGCTGTTTTTT.

The CDR3 sequence: CASTLAGEADTQYF. CDR3 sequence (DNA): TGTGCCAGCACTCTAGCGGGGGAGGCAGATACGCAGTATTTT. The chain recombines TRBV18 with TRBJ2-3, with 10 bases fitting TRBD2. Trimming removed 8 bases from V and 4 bases from J; junction bases left unmatched: 6. Germline CDR1 reads KGHSH; CDR2 reads LQKENI. There are 14 residues in the CDR3.

This clone has a handful of counts. V and J are TRBV18 and TRBJ2-7; TRBD2 agrees at 11 bases. The V and J ends lost 8 bases and 1 base, in that order; junction bases with no gene match: 10. The CDR3 is 16 amino acids. The germline CDR1 and CDR2 sequences are KGHSH and LQKENI. This chain's CDR3 is CASTNGLAGTSYEQYF. The CDR3, as DNA: TGTGCCAGCACGAATGGACTAGCGGGCACATCCTACGAGCAGTACTTC.

This chain joins TRBV7-9 and TRBJ2-1; no firm D call. Germline V gene sequence: CDR1 SEHNR, CDR2 FQNEAQ (reference sequence). The length of the CDR3 is 10 residues. Trimming took 3 bases from V and 7 from J, leaving 1 base between them. The DNA of the CDR3 is TGTGCCAGCAGCTTTAATGAGCAGTTCTTC. Its protein is CASSFNEQFF.

V gene TRBV7-9 combines with J gene TRBJ1-6; no clear D. Germline CDR1 reads SEHNR; CDR2 reads FQNEAQ (reference sequence). This CDR3 is built from 12 residues. V lost 5 bases and J 9 bases, leaving 8 bases between the germline ends. CDR3: CASSPDRSPLHF. The CDR3 DNA is TGTGCCAGCAGCCCCGACCGTTCACCCCTCCACTTT.

This sequence joins TRBV25-1 and TRBJ1-2; D perhaps matches TRBD1 (6 bases). The CDR3 consists of 13 residues. Germline CDR1 MGHDK, CDR2 SYGVNS. Trimming cost V 3 bases and J 4 bases, with 9 bases left between them. CDR3 DNA: TGTGCCAGCAGTGACAGGGGTGGCTATGGCTACACCTTC. This sequence encodes CASSDRGGYGYTF.

The genes are TRBV6-5 and TRBJ1-2; D is ambiguous. The germline V and J ends were trimmed by 2 bases and 3 bases, with 10 bases remaining between them. Germline V gives CDR1 MNHEY, CDR2 SVGAGI. This CDR3 spans 14 amino acids. CDR3 nucleotides: TGTGCCAGCAGTTACGGTGATCAGGACTATGGCTACACCTTC. It is translated as CASSYGDQDYGYTF.

This clone has only a few counts. This chain connects TRBV14 to TRBJ2-7; D is perhaps TRBD1 (5 bases). Deletions cut 1 base from V and 9 bases from J, with 10 bases between. Germline V gene data show CDR1 as SGHDN and CDR2 as FVKESK. The CDR3 extends over 12 amino acids. This CDR3 is CASSQGRAVQYF. CDR3 nucleotides: TGTGCCAGCAGCCAAGGCAGGGCGGTGCAGTACTTC.

The chain combines TRBV7-6 with TRBJ2-1, with D perhaps TRBD1 (6 bases). The V end lost 4 bases, the J end lost 1 base, and 11 bases lay between the germline ends. The CDR3 totals 15 residues. The germline CDR1 and CDR2 sequences are SGHVS and FNYEAQ. CDR3 in DNA: TGTGCCAGCAGCTACCAGACAGGTTCCTACAATGAGCAGTTCTTC. Translated: CASSYQTGSYNEQFF.

The chain carries TRBV6-5 and TRBJ1-2; TRBD1 agrees at 8 bases. The CDR3 sequence is 11 residues long. CDR1 and CDR2 from the germline V gene are MNHEY and SVGAGI. V shed 5 bases, J shed 10 bases, and the junction held 3 bases outside the gene matches. CDR3 residues: CASSRGQDYTF. The CDR3 region has the DNA TGTGCCAGCAGTCGGGGACAGGACTACACCTTC.

This sequence joins TRBV6-6 and TRBJ1-2; D is ambiguous. This CDR3 contains 11 residues. Germline CDR1 is MNHNY and CDR2 is SVGAGI (reference sequence). The V and J ends lost 11 bases and 2 bases respectively, with 9 bases between them. The CDR3: CAHGVNYGYTF. CDR3 nucleotides: TGTGCCCACGGGGTAAACTATGGCTACACCTTC.

The chain joins TRBV28 to TRBJ1-4, with D possibly matching TRBD1 (6 bases). The V gene lost 2 bases and the J gene lost 4 bases, with 8 bases spanning the gap. The CDR3 contains 14 residues. The V gene's germline CDR1 is MDHEN and CDR2 SYDVKM. CDR3: CASSLQGLNEKLFF. The CDR3 DNA sequence: TGTGCCAGCAGTTTACAGGGGCTTAATGAAAAACTGTTTTTT.

The chain recombines TRBV6-1 with TRBJ1-5, with 9 positions matching TRBD1. V shed 8 bases and J 2 bases; nucleotides not matched to a gene: 4. The length of the CDR3 is 14 residues. CDR1 MNHNS and CDR2 SASEGT come from the germline V gene. The CDR3 DNA is TGTGCCAGCCTCCGGACAGGGGGCAATCAGCCCCAGCATTTT. Its translation is CASLRTGGNQPQHF.